This T cell receptor beta chain derives from a study of HIV-infected patients and healthy controls. Regarding the study as a whole: Compared with untreated HIV+ repertoires, healthy controls showed roughly threefold more distinct CDR3s and higher Shannon diversity.

cDNA was made from around 0.5 ug RNA using alpha and beta constant primers. Using multiplexing indices, alpha and beta chain libraries were generated apart by chain-specific third strand synthesis. TCRdb reprocessed the 5' RACE reads via MiXCR and lists one record per CDR3 protein. The table records fewer than 20,000 distinct CDR3 sequences, roughly 9.5% of them present only once. The CDR3 spans 11 residues. Trimming removed 7 bases at V and 9 bases at J, with 13 bases between. Germline-derived CDR1 and CDR2 are SQVTM and ANQGSEA. All unsorted peripheral T cells were captured because whole blood was used without fractionation. This clonotype was seen more than once but under ten times. Its cognate antigen is unknown.

The chain carries TRBV29-1 and TRBJ2-1; possibly TRBD1 or TRBD2 for D (5 bases each). Sequencing was done on a sample of blood. The source is an adult in good health. The CDR3 sequence is CSARTRGEQFF. CDR3 DNA: TGCAGCGCCCGGACGAGGGGTGAGCAGTTCTTC.